These 4 T cell receptor beta chains were sequenced from one sample in a study of metastatic and nonmetastatic thyroid tumors (TCRdb year 2020). Library preparation used PCR. The sample was run on an Illumina HiSeq 4000. TCRdb reworked the public reads: Q25 trimming with fastp, MiXCR clone assembly, productive beta chains retained. The sample table shows about 15,000 clones, and 25% to 30% are seen once. The ten biggest clones cover approximately 52% of the sample. No treatment had been received by any patient before thyroid surgery. Sequenced input: tumor tissue. Every receptor here comes from a male donor with papillary thyroid cancer or a benign thyroid nodule (not recorded which). Some clones in this sample may be carry-over from other donors' samples.

The chain has TRBV6-1 and TRBJ2-5, with 11 bases lining up with TRBD1. Germline CDR1 and CDR2: MNHNS and SASEGT. The trim removed 2 bases at V and 4 bases at J, leaving 3 bases unmatched. The CDR3 consists of 15 residues. The CDR3 sequence: CASSERTGGAETQYF. As DNA, the CDR3 is TGTGCCAGCAGTGAAAGGACAGGGGGCGCAGAGACCCAGTACTTC.

The sample holds a few counts of this clone. This chain connects TRBV2 to TRBJ2-3, with D possibly matching TRBD2 (5 bases). V lost 6 bases and J 4 bases, leaving 14 bases between the germline ends. The CDR3 is 14 amino acids. Germline lookup yields CDR1 SNHLY and CDR2 FYNNEI. The DNA for the CDR3 is TGTGCCAGCAGCCGGGATCTGGACCCAGATACGCAGTATTTT. Amino acid sequence: CASSRDLDPDTQYF.

The sample holds one count of this clone. This sequence joins TRBV20-1 and TRBJ2-7; D may match TRBD1 or TRBD2 (5 bases each). The ends were cut back, 0 bases at V and 9 bases at J, with 15 bases in the middle. CDR1 and CDR2 from the germline V gene are DFQATT and SNEGSKA (reference sequence). There are 13 residues in the CDR3. In nucleotides, the CDR3 is TGCAGTGCTAGAGATTTTATCGGGACCGCGCAGTACTTC. Protein: CSARDFIGTAQYF.

Many counts were recorded for this clone. CDR3 nucleotide sequence: TGTGCCAGCAGTGCGGCTGGAGACACCGGGGAGCTGTTTTTT. It encodes CASSAAGDTGELFF. The chain combines TRBV6-4 with TRBJ2-2; no clear D gene. CDR3 length equals 14 residues. The V gene's germline CDR1 is MRHNA and CDR2 SNTAGT. Trimming shortened V by 4 bases and J by 3 bases, and 9 bases separated the two germline ends.